This record looks at one T cell receptor beta chain sequence and its context. The antigen is not known. Assay: immunoSEQ multiplex PCR; the TCRdb copy retains only in-frame clones and omits some. The sample includes around 68,000 clones, around nine tenths seen only once; the top ten take around 4.4%. This sample was taken from a study of chemoradiotherapy in HPV16-positive cancers. The J segment lost 2 bases and the V segment lost 0 bases, leaving 16 bases of the junction unmatched. CDR1 is MNHEY and CDR2 is SMNVEV in the germline V gene (reference sequence). The CDR3 has 21 amino acids. General study points: HPV-specific T cells were functionally defined from only a couple of HPV16-positive patients.

The input for sequencing was blood, taken from a patient who underwent chemoradiotherapy. The receptor comes from a human donor with HPV-associated anogenital cancer. The chain uses TRBV27 and TRBJ2-3; 11 bases align to TRBD2. The CDR3 coding sequence is TGTGCCAGCAGTTTATCTCCGGGACTAGCGGTTCTTAAGGGGCCCACAGATACGCAGTATTTT. Its protein product is CASSLSPGLAVLKGPTDTQYF.